This TCR beta chain derives from a study of beta chain features in type 1 diabetes. This clone was observed a few times. Its antigen is currently unknown. The CDR3 extends over 13 amino acids. The V and J ends lost 6 bases and 5 bases respectively, with 14 bases between them. Germline lookup yields CDR1 LGHNT and CDR2 FRNRAP. Study-level points and caveats: Patients' naive, central memory and regulatory TCRB repertoires appeared more alike than those of healthy donors. More deletions and fewer insertions at VDJ junctions were found in patients with type 1 diabetes. Cells that show high TCR expression could be over-represented by cDNA sequencing. Researchers report that Type 1 diabetes patients had moderately but significantly shorter TCRB CDR3s across all four CD4+ subsets.

Reverse transcribing all isolated RNA meant expressed TCRB transcripts were sequenced. This table comes from immunoSEQ multiplex PCR, and its TCRdb copy is limited to in-frame clones, with some not included. The table includes 630,000 or so clones, 11% to 15% detected once. Specimen: naive CD4+ T cells from blood. The V call is TRBV12-5, the J call TRBJ2-7; perhaps TRBD1 as D (6 bases). The receptor comes from a man younger than 35 with type 1 diabetes. CDR3 sequence: CASGIGDTHEQYF. CDR3 sequence (DNA): TGTGCTAGTGGCATCGGGGACACCCACGAGCAGTACTTC.